This T cell receptor (beta chain) was captured in a study of CD8+ T cells in alopecia areata. The treatment is: oral pan-JAK inhibitor, 5-10 mg twice daily. RNA was extracted and reverse transcribed into cDNA as the sequencing template. TCRdb's table, derived via immunoSEQ multiplex PCR, lists solely in-frame clones and lacks some. This sample yields 120,000 to 150,000 clones, of which 70% to 90% are seen a single time; around 14% belongs to the top ten. The sample consisted of CD8+ T cells sorted from blood, taken at week 4, from a patient treated with tofacitinib. The receptor was isolated from a human donor with alopecia areata.

The CDR3 DNA reads TGTGCCAGCAGTTACTCGAACTCGCTCTACGAGCAGTACTTC. This sequence encodes CASSYSNSLYEQYF. The chain combines TRBV6-5 with TRBJ2-7; no firm D call. Germline values: CDR1 MNHEY, CDR2 SVGAGI. There are 14 residues in the CDR3. V dropped 0 bases and J dropped 3 bases, with 9 bases sitting between them.